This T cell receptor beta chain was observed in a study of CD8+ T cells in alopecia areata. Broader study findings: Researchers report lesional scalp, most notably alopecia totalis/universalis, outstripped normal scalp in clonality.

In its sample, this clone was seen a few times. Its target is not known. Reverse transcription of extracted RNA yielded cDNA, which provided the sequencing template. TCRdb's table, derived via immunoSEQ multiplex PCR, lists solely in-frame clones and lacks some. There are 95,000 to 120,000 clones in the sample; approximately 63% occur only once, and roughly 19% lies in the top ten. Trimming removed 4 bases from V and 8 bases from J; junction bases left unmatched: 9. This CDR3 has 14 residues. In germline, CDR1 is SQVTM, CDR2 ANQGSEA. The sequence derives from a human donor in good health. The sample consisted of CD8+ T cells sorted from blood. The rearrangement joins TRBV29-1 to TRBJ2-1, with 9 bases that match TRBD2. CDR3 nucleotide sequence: TGCAGCGTTGGTAGCGGGGGCCCCGTCGATGAGCAGTTCTTC. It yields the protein CSVGSGGPVDEQFF.